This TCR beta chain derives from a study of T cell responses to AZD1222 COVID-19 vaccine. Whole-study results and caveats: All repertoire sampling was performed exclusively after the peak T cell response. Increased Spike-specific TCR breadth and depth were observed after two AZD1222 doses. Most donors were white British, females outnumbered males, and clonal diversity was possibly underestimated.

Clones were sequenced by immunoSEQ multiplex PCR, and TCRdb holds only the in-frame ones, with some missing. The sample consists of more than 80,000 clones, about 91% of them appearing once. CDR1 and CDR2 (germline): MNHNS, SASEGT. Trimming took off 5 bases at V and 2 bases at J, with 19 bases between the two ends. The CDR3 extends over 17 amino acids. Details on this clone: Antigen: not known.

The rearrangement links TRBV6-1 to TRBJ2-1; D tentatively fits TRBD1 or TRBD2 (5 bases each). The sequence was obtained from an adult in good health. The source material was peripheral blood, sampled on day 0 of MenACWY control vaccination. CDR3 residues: CASSKGDEGGTYNEQFF. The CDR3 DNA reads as TGTGCCAGCAGTAAAGGGGATGAGGGTGGCACCTACAATGAGCAGTTCTTC.